This is a list of T cell receptor beta chains from one sample in a study of T-cell memory formation after mild COVID-19. A single record per CDR3 protein comes from TCRdb applying MiXCR to the 5' RACE reads. The sample lists more than 70,000 distinct CDR3 sequences, about 15% occurring once. The sequenced sample was PBMCs or a T cell subset sorted from them (not recorded which). These receptors were taken from an adult woman who had mild COVID-19 (a few samples of this study predate the infection). Cell type and time point are not known. Both conserved end residues are part of each CDR3.

j_call v_call cdr3_aa
TRBJ2-1 TRBV7-2 CASSLAVVVGVAEQFF
TRBJ2-3 TRBV10-2 CASSYGVVTDTQYF
TRBJ2-3 TRBV12-3/TRBV12-4 CASSFTLAGDTQYF
TRBJ1-1 TRBV30 CAWKKGIEAFF
TRBJ2-5 TRBV6-5 CASSPGTSGLQETQYF
TRBJ2-3 TRBV4-1 CASSQPNGDTQYF
TRBJ2-2 TRBV7-9 CAHLGGENTGELFF
TRBJ2-2 TRBV4-3 CASSQVIAEANTGELFF
TRBJ2-3 TRBV7-2 CASSFASGTWEDTQYF
TRBJ1-2 TRBV27 CASSIGQFYGYTF
TRBJ2-7 TRBV12-3/TRBV12-4 CASSFLAGSSYEQYF
TRBJ2-5 TRBV29-1 CSVEDQGGETQYF
TRBJ2-7 TRBV5-5 CASSSPALSYEQYF
TRBJ2-1 TRBV23-1 CASSHPGQGYNEQFF
TRBJ2-2 TRBV7-8 CASSLALTLELFF
TRBJ2-7 TRBV12-3/TRBV12-4 CASSFGYRTEQYF
TRBJ1-1 TRBV14 CASSQVWGTEAFF
TRBJ2-6 TRBV7-9 CASSLGPITSGANVLTF
TRBJ2-3 TRBV19 CASSSWGGRNTQYF
TRBJ2-1 TRBV7-2 CASVNLGTSANEQFF
TRBJ1-1 TRBV4-1 CASSQAGTGDTEAFF
TRBJ2-7 TRBV4-1 CASSSEISGAYEQYF
TRBJ2-3 TRBV9 CASSPGAGTDTQYF
TRBJ1-1 TRBV3-1 CASSQVLGPYLNTEAFF
TRBJ2-1 TRBV9 CASSVAWRDSYNEQFF
TRBJ2-3 TRBV7-8 CASSPRNSGTDTQYF
TRBJ1-2 TRBV6-5 CASSYSPSYGYTF
TRBJ2-7 TRBV6-2/TRBV6-3 CASSYSILREIYYEQYF
TRBJ2-2 TRBV24-1 CATSDHGPLTGELFF
TRBJ1-1 TRBV3-1 CASRNRETRNTEAFF
TRBJ1-1 TRBV4-1 CASSPRTGLNTEAFF
TRBJ2-7 TRBV6-5 CASSLGVGSEQYF
TRBJ1-2 TRBV9 CASSVVAGFNYGYTF
TRBJ2-7 TRBV6-5 CASSYSEVYEQYF
TRBJ2-1 TRBV7-8 CASSKEREGGFNEQFF
TRBJ1-6 TRBV6-5 CASSYYPGQGNSPLHF
TRBJ2-7 TRBV6-5 CASRAGSSYEQYF
TRBJ1-2 TRBV10-3 CAISESAGDFNYGYTF
TRBJ1-1 TRBV4-1 CASSPATENTEAFF
TRBJ2-1 TRBV7-9 CASSSLGSGLAGGYYNEQFF
TRBJ1-1 TRBV6-1 CASSEVDRGLGTEAFF
TRBJ1-5 TRBV10-3 CAISTGTGDSNQPQHF
TRBJ2-3 TRBV2 CASTSRTSGGPTTFNTQYF
TRBJ2-7 TRBV7-6 CASSLGATYEQYF
TRBJ1-2 TRBV7-2 CASSLALLYGYTF